Following are 30 T cell receptor beta chains from one sample sequenced in a study of cytomegalovirus exposure and HLA in healthy donors. 13 Jbeta primers and 60 Vbeta primers were used for the PCR. Measured with immunoSEQ multiplex PCR; TCRdb has only the in-frame clones, and not every one. The table has roughly 150,000 clones, 75% seen once. The sequencing sample was made of PBMCs. These receptor sequences come from a man aged 25-40 years in good health and CMV-seronegative.

The V gene is TRBV15, the J gene TRBJ2-3; 8 nucleotides agree with TRBD1. This CDR3 has 15 residues. Germline V lookup: CDR1 LNHNV, CDR2 YYDKDF (reference sequence). V dropped 4 bases and J dropped 1; count of bases not matched to a gene: 4. DNA for the CDR3: TGTGCCACCAGCACGGACAGGGTCGGCACAGATACGCAGTATTTT. As protein: CATSTDRVGTDTQYF.

This chain links TRBV5-5 with TRBJ2-2; 10 bases align to TRBD2. The CDR3 runs 15 residues. The germline V gene encodes CDR1 SGHKS and CDR2 YYEKEE (reference sequence). V shed 4 bases and J 7 bases; nucleotides not matched to a gene: 7. Here the CDR3 reads CASSPLAGVDGELFF. The CDR3 DNA sequence: TGTGCCAGCAGCCCCCTAGCGGGAGTTGACGGGGAGCTGTTTTTT.

Here the CDR3 DNA reads TGTGCCAGTTCACACCAACGGACTAGCGGCTACCAAGAGACCCAGTACTTC. Translated, it gives CASSHQRTSGYQETQYF. The rearrangement uses TRBV19 and TRBJ2-5; 10 bases fit TRBD2. The CDR3 contains 17 residues. J lost 0 bases, V lost 8 bases, and 12 bases had no gene match. Germline CDR1 is LNHDA and CDR2 is SQIVND (reference sequence).

The table lists this clone with a count of one. The chain carries TRBV6-1 and TRBJ1-2, with 9 positions matching TRBD1. J was trimmed by 4 bases and V by 4 bases; bases with no gene match: 7. The CDR3 is 15 residues long. Germline V gene sequence: CDR1 MNHNS, CDR2 SASEGT. CDR3 nucleotide sequence: TGTGCCAGCAGTGCTATTACAGGGGGCTCCTATGGCTACACCTTC. Its protein is CASSAITGGSYGYTF.

The rearrangement joins TRBV12-5 to TRBJ1-5; 7 bases map to TRBD1. The CDR3 is 17 residues long. Germline CDR1 LGHNT, CDR2 FRNRAP. After removal of 2 bases from V and 4 bases from J, the junction contained 11 bases not matched to a gene. The DNA of the CDR3 is TGTGCTAGTGGTTTGTTTCTAGGGGGCGAGGTTAATCAGCCCCAGCATTTT. Translating it yields CASGLFLGGEVNQPQHF.

The chain carries TRBV9 and TRBJ2-5; D is possibly TRBD2 (6 bases). The DNA end favors TRBJ2-7, so the J call may be wrong. Germline V CDR1 and CDR2: SGDLS, YYNGEE. The CDR3 contains 14 residues. For the CDR3, the DNA is TGTGCCAGCAGCCCTCGGGCCACTAGCAGCGAGCAGTACTTC. It codes for CASSPRATSSEQYF.

The chain uses TRBV11-2 and TRBJ1-1; D call uncertain. Between the trimmed V and J ends, which lost 1 base and 4 bases, there was a span of 16 bases. The CDR3 consists of 16 residues. Germline lookup yields CDR1 SGHAT and CDR2 FQNNGV. The CDR3 DNA follows: TGTGCCAGCAGCTTAGGGGCGTGGTCATCTGGCACTGAAGCTTTCTTT. Translating gives CASSLGAWSSGTEAFF.

The V call is TRBV14, the J call TRBJ1-4; D call uncertain. From germline, CDR1 is SGHDN and CDR2 FVKESK. The CDR3 covers 15 residues. V was clipped by 0 bases and J by 11 bases, with 16 bases between them. For the CDR3, the DNA is TGTGCCAGCAGCCAAGATCCGGAGGGATCGCCGAAACTGTTTTTT. Its protein product is CASSQDPEGSPKLFF.

This chain joins TRBV6-5 and TRBJ1-1, with TRBD1 matching 11 bases. There are 14 residues in the CDR3. Germline assignment: CDR1 MNHEY and CDR2 SVGAGI. The V segment lost 5 bases and the J segment 4 bases; nucleotides outside the gene matches: 3. CDR3 residues: CASSGQGAGTEAFF. The CDR3 coding sequence is TGTGCCAGCAGTGGACAGGGGGCTGGCACTGAAGCTTTCTTT.

This clone has more than one count but fewer than ten. In DNA form, the CDR3 reads TGTGCCAGCAGCTTCGGTCCGGGACAGCGGAATGAAAAACTGTTTTTT. Translated: CASSFGPGQRNEKLFF. V and J are TRBV7-9 and TRBJ1-4, with 7 positions matching TRBD1. Per the germline V gene, CDR1 is SEHNR and CDR2 is FQNEAQ (reference sequence). V was clipped by 3 bases and J by 5 bases; unmatched bases: 9. The CDR3 spans 16 residues.

The rearrangement uses TRBV18 and TRBJ1-4; unclear D gene. The length of the CDR3 is 14 residues. Deletions cut 4 bases from V and 5 bases from J, with 11 bases between. CDR1 is KGHSH and CDR2 is LQKENI in the germline V gene. The CDR3 DNA sequence: TGTGCCAGCTCACTTAGAGGTTCGAATGAAAAACTGTTTTTT. It encodes CASSLRGSNEKLFF.

This rearrangement joins TRBV2 to TRBJ2-1, with D perhaps TRBD2 (7 bases). Germline CDR1 reads SNHLY; CDR2 reads FYNNEI. The CDR3 has 12 residues. V lost 6 bases to trimming and J lost 8 bases, with 11 bases between them. The CDR3 is CASRGEGDEQFF. CDR3 sequence (DNA): TGTGCCAGCAGAGGGGAGGGGGATGAGCAGTTCTTC.

V usage is TRBV5-1 and J usage is TRBJ2-3; no firm D call. The V gene lost 5 bases and the J gene lost 6 bases, with 10 bases spanning the gap. Germline-derived CDR1 and CDR2 are SGHRS and YFSETQ. The CDR3 is 12 residues long. CDR3 sequence: CASSDSSDTQYF. The CDR3 DNA follows: TGCGCCAGCAGTGATAGTTCGGATACGCAGTATTTT.

V and J are TRBV4-2 and TRBJ2-1, with D unclear. The V and J ends lost 0 bases and 0 bases respectively, with 6 bases between them. This CDR3 has 15 residues. Germline-derived CDR1 and CDR2 are LGHNA and YNFKEQ. The CDR3 reads CASSQDLSSYNEQFF. In DNA form, the CDR3 reads TGTGCCAGCAGCCAAGACCTGAGCTCCTACAATGAGCAGTTCTTC.

As DNA, the CDR3 is TGTGCCAGCAGTTTGGGGTTCGGGGAAAGGTTGTTTTTT. Encoded protein: CASSLGFGERLFF. This sequence joins TRBV27 and TRBJ1-4; D remains ambiguous. The CDR3 extends over 13 amino acids. V lost 3 bases to trimming and J lost 15 bases, with 17 bases between them. The germline V gene has CDR1 MNHEY and CDR2 SMNVEV (reference sequence). The full variable domain, its missing parts supplied by reference TRBV27 and TRBJ1-4, is EAQVTQNPRYLITVTGKKLTVTCSQNMNHEYMSWYRQDPGLGLRQIYYSMNVEVTDKGDVPEGYKVSRKEKRNFPLILESPSPNQTSLYFCASSLGFGERLFFGSGTQLSVL.

V gene TRBV5-6 combines with J gene TRBJ2-7; 11 positions match TRBD2. Germline assignment: CDR1 SGHDT and CDR2 YYEEEE. Trimming took 3 bases from V and 4 from J; bases not matched to a gene: 6. This CDR3 has 15 residues. CDR3 nucleotide sequence: TGTGCCAGCAGCTCCCGACTAGCGGGGACTTACGAGCAGTACTTC. This gives the protein CASSSRLAGTYEQYF.

V gene TRBV27 combines with J gene TRBJ1-5; D perhaps matches TRBD1 (5 bases). The CDR3 length is 13 residues. V lost 1 base, J lost 11 bases, and 12 bases lay in between. The germline V gene encodes CDR1 MNHEY and CDR2 SMNVEV (reference sequence). In nucleotides, the CDR3 is TGTGCCAGCAGTTTATTAGGCAGGGCGGCCCAGCATTTT. This encodes CASSLLGRAAQHF.

For this clone: An end of the junction differs from the germline gene, which may be a read error. The chain uses TRBV4-1 and TRBJ2-1; TRBD2 aligns across 10 bases. The germline V gene has CDR1 MGHRA and CDR2 YSYEKL. The CDR3 sequence is 15 residues long. DNA for the CDR3: TGCGCCAGCAGACAAGCACTAGCGGGGAACAATGAGCAGTTCTTC. Encoded protein: CASRQALAGNNEQFF.

V and J are TRBV10-3 and TRBJ2-5; 8 bases line up with TRBD2. CDR1 and CDR2 (germline): ENHRY, SYGVKD. This CDR3 has 15 residues. Unmatched junction bases numbered 12, after V lost 3 bases and J lost 9 bases. CDR3 protein: CAISEGREGRGAQYF. CDR3 bases: TGTGCCATCAGTGAAGGACGGGAGGGCCGAGGGGCCCAGTACTTC.

The rearrangement uses TRBV10-2 and TRBJ2-7; TRBD2 matches 9 bases. The CDR3 runs to 15 residues. The trim removed 6 bases at V and 3 bases at J, leaving 9 bases unmatched. The germline V gene encodes CDR1 WSHSY and CDR2 SAAADI. The CDR3 DNA sequence: TGCGCCAGCAGCCAGACTAGCGGCAGACACTACGAGCAGTACTTC. This translates into CASSQTSGRHYEQYF.

J is TRBJ2-5 and V is TRBV6-5, with TRBD2 matching over 12 bases. Trimming took 6 bases from V and 2 from J; bases not matched to a gene: 4. The CDR3 contains 15 residues. The germline V gene has CDR1 MNHEY and CDR2 SVGAGI. In nucleotides, the CDR3 is TGTGCCAGCAGCAGGACTAGCGGGACACAAGAGACCCAGTACTTC. Amino acids: CASSRTSGTQETQYF.

The J gene is TRBJ2-3, the V gene TRBV5-1, with TRBD2 as a possible D gene (6 bases). Germline loops: CDR1 SGHRS, CDR2 YFSETQ. The CDR3 loop spans 15 amino acids. V was clipped by 4 bases and J by 5 bases, with 17 bases between them. The CDR3 DNA follows: TGCGCCAGCAGCCCCCCCGGCGGGGTACGAGATACGCAGTATTTT. This sequence encodes CASSPPGGVRDTQYF.

The chain couples TRBV5-6 to TRBJ1-6; D is unresolved. Germline CDR1 SGHDT, CDR2 YYEEEE. V lost 2 bases and J 4 bases, leaving 13 bases between the germline ends. This CDR3 comprises 16 residues. The CDR3 DNA reads as TGTGCCAGCAGCTTTGGATCGGGTCTTTATAATTCACCCCTCCACTTT. This codes for CASSFGSGLYNSPLHF.

The CDR3 region has the DNA TGTGCCAGCAGCTTCCAGGGTTTCAATGGCTACACCTTC. The encoded protein is CASSFQGFNGYTF. The chain joins TRBV28 to TRBJ1-2, with D possibly matching TRBD1 (5 bases). This CDR3 comprises 13 residues. Germline V gene lookup returns CDR1 MDHEN and CDR2 SYDVKM. Trimming took off 6 bases at V and 6 bases at J, with 14 bases between the two ends.

This sequence joins TRBV14 and TRBJ2-2; D not certain. Germline V lookup: CDR1 SGHDN, CDR2 FVKESK. The CDR3 is made up of 13 amino acids. The V end was cut by 6 bases, the J end by 6 bases, with 11 bases between. CDR3 protein: CASSPAPAGELFF. In DNA form, the CDR3 reads TGTGCCAGCAGTCCTGCCCCGGCCGGGGAGCTGTTTTTT.

The chain employs TRBV5-1 and TRBJ2-4; D is perhaps TRBD1 (6 bases). The CDR3 runs to 14 residues. V was pared by 4 bases and J by 12 bases, with 20 bases between. Looked up from germline, CDR1 is SGHRS and CDR2 is YFSETQ. The CDR3: CASSPQGPGDSQYF. CDR3 coding DNA: TGCGCCAGCAGCCCGCAGGGGCCTGGTGACAGTCAGTACTTC. The whole variable domain, filled in from reference TRBV5-1 and TRBJ2-4, reads KAGVTQTPRYLIKTRGQQVTLSCSPISGHRSVSWYQQTPGQGLQFLFEYFSETQRNKGNFPGRFSGRQFSNSRSEMNVSTLELGDSALYLCASSPQGPGDSQYFGAGTRLSVL.

This clone was picked up one time. The chain uses TRBV6-5 and TRBJ1-2; D may be TRBD1 (6 bases). CDR3 length: 13 amino acids. Trimming stripped 4 bases from V and 4 bases from J, with 10 bases between. CDR1 and CDR2 (germline): MNHEY, SVGAGI. As DNA, the CDR3 is TGTGCCAGCAGTTCAGGCAGGGGCTATGGCTACACCTTC. It yields the protein CASSSGRGYGYTF.

As regards this clone: Other DNA variants within this sample encode the same CDR3. The CDR3: CASSFSTGAYEQYF. CDR3 nucleotide sequence: TGCGCCAGCAGCTTTTCAACAGGTGCCTACGAGCAGTACTTC. The V call is TRBV5-1, the J call TRBJ2-7; possible D gene TRBD1, 5 bases. The CDR3 extends over 14 amino acids. V was trimmed by 2 bases and J by 2 bases, leaving 11 bases between them. Germline values: CDR1 SGHRS, CDR2 YFSETQ.

This clone showed up just a few times. The V call is TRBV6-1, the J call TRBJ2-1; 7 bases map to TRBD2. The CDR3 runs 14 residues. Germline CDR1 MNHNS, CDR2 SASEGT. V lost 8 bases, J lost 0 bases, and 4 bases stayed unmatched. The CDR3 region has the DNA TGTGCCAGCGCGTGGGAGGGCTCCTACAATGAGCAGTTCTTC. This encodes CASAWEGSYNEQFF.

This clone was seen just once. The V gene is TRBV2, the J gene TRBJ2-7; TRBD1 aligns across 8 bases. V was clipped by 2 bases and J by 3 bases; unmatched bases: 6. The CDR3 loop spans 15 amino acids. Germline V gives CDR1 SNHLY, CDR2 FYNNEI. Written as DNA, the CDR3 is TGTGCCAGCAGTGAACCAGGGGGCGCTGGCTACGAGCAGTACTTC. It translates to CASSEPGGAGYEQYF.